The 26 T cell receptor beta chains given below trace back to one sample, sequenced in a study of cytomegalovirus exposure and HLA in healthy donors. The protocol was immunoSEQ multiplex PCR, while the TCRdb copy is restricted to in-frame clones and leaves out a portion. Of some 110,000 clones in the sample, approximately 90% were seen once. The specimen was PBMCs. These receptors originate from a young man in good health and CMV-seropositive.

The rearrangement links TRBV7-2 to TRBJ1-6, with unresolved D. Germline CDR1 SGHTA, CDR2 FQGNSA. This CDR3 contains 11 residues. Trimming pared 4 bases from V and 7 bases from J, leaving 2 bases between. DNA of the CDR3: TGTGCCAGCAGCTCGAATTCACCCCTCCACTTT. Translated: CASSSNSPLHF. The whole variable domain, remainder taken from reference TRBV7-2 and TRBJ1-6, is GAGVSQSPSNKVTEKGKDVELRCDPISGHTALYWYRQSLGQGLEFLIYFQGNSAPDKSGLPSDRFSAERTGGSVSTLTIQRTQQEDSAVYLCASSSNSPLHFGNGTRLTVT.

The V and J genes are TRBV5-1 and TRBJ2-1; 9 bases map to TRBD1. The CDR3 extends over 14 amino acids. J lost 7 bases, V lost 4 bases, and 6 bases had no gene match. CDR1 SGHRS and CDR2 YFSETQ come from the germline V gene. CDR3 sequence (DNA): TGCGCCAGCAGCCCCGGACAGGGGTGGAATGAGCAGTTCTTC. Amino acids: CASSPGQGWNEQFF.

The chain couples TRBV29-1 to TRBJ1-2, with TRBD1 matching 8 bases. Looked up from germline, CDR1 is SQVTM and CDR2 is ANQGSEA. J lost 2 bases, V lost 4 bases, and 6 bases had no gene match. The CDR3 has 14 residues. The CDR3 reads CSVAGQDSNYGYTF. CDR3 DNA: TGCAGCGTTGCGGGACAGGACTCAAACTATGGCTACACCTTC.

V is TRBV15 and J is TRBJ2-2, with unresolved D. The CDR3 is 13 amino acids. The germline V gene has CDR1 LNHNV and CDR2 YYDKDF (reference sequence). The ends were cut back, 3 bases at V and 7 bases at J, with 9 bases in the middle. The CDR3 nucleotides read TGTGCCACCAGCAGGGGCTGGGTCGGGGAGCTGTTTTTT. It codes for CATSRGWVGELFF. The variable domain in full, completed from reference TRBV15 and TRBJ2-2, reads DAMVIQNPRYQVTQFGKPVTLSCSQTLNHNVMYWYQQKSSQAPKLLFHYYDKDFNNEADTPDNFQSRRPNTSFCFLDIRSPGLGDTAMYLCATSRGWVGELFFGEGSRLTVL.

The J gene is TRBJ2-1, the V gene TRBV29-1, with D perhaps TRBD1 (6 bases). V shed 2 bases and J shed 8 bases, with 19 bases lying between them. The germline V gene encodes CDR1 SQVTM and CDR2 ANQGSEA. This CDR3 has 15 residues. CDR3 bases: TGCAGCGTTGAAAGCCGGGACACGGTTTTGTATGAGCAGTTCTTC. Translated: CSVESRDTVLYEQFF.

The V gene is TRBV7-9, the J gene TRBJ2-3; 9 bases match TRBD2. V gave up 6 bases and J gave up 3 bases; unmatched junction bases: 4. There are 14 residues in the CDR3. Germline V gene data show CDR1 as SEHNR and CDR2 as FQNEAQ (reference sequence). CDR3 sequence reads: CASSSSGVTDTQYF. CDR3 DNA: TGTGCCAGCAGTTCTAGCGGGGTAACAGATACGCAGTATTTT.

This chain connects TRBV7-9 to TRBJ2-4, with D maybe TRBD2 (6 bases). Trimming took 4 bases from V and 1 from J, leaving 11 bases between them. CDR1 SEHNR and CDR2 FQNEAQ come from the germline V gene (reference sequence). The CDR3 contains 15 residues. The CDR3 reads CASSSNRGAKNIQYF. In nucleotides, the CDR3 is TGTGCCAGCAGCTCTAACCGGGGGGCCAAAAACATTCAGTACTTC.

The rearrangement links TRBV19 to TRBJ2-7; D is perhaps TRBD1 (7 bases). The CDR3 sequence is 15 residues long. Trimming took 7 bases from V and 6 from J, leaving 22 bases between them. Germline CDR1 reads LNHDA; CDR2 reads SQIVND (reference sequence). CDR3: CASIRGGRGVREQYF. DNA of the CDR3: TGTGCCAGTATACGAGGGGGCAGGGGGGTGCGCGAGCAGTACTTC.

The V call is TRBV11-2, the J call TRBJ2-5; 8 bases align to TRBD2. From germline, CDR1 is SGHAT and CDR2 FQNNGV. This CDR3 spans 14 amino acids. V lost 3 bases to trimming and J lost 5 bases; unmatched junction nucleotides: 5. The CDR3 nucleotides are TGTGCCAGCAGCTTTGGGACTAGGGGGGAGACCCAGTACTTC. This encodes CASSFGTRGETQYF.

The V and J genes are TRBV4-3 and TRBJ2-7, with 8 positions matching TRBD1. Germline values: CDR1 LGHNA, CDR2 YSLEER. The CDR3 runs 15 residues. J was trimmed by 6 bases and V by 2 bases; bases with no gene match: 9. The CDR3 protein is CASSQSGTGPAEQYF. CDR3 coding DNA: TGCGCCAGCAGCCAATCCGGGACAGGTCCTGCCGAGCAGTACTTC.

The chain joins TRBV11-3 to TRBJ1-3; D not resolved. Trimming pared 8 bases from V and 4 bases from J, leaving 12 bases between. The CDR3 is 13 residues long. From germline, CDR1 is SGHNT and CDR2 YENEEA. CDR3 DNA: TGTGCCAGCCGCCCCGGGGTAGGAAACACCATATATTTT. Its protein is CASRPGVGNTIYF. Full variable domain (remainder filled in from reference TRBV11-3 and TRBJ1-3): EAGVVQSPRYKIIEKKQPVAFWCNPISGHNTLYWYLQNLGQGPELLIRYENEEAVDDSQLPKDRFSAERLKGVDSTLKIQPAELGDSAVYLCASRPGVGNTIYFGEGSWLTVV.

The gene calls are TRBV4-2 and TRBJ1-1, with D unresolved. The ends were cut back, 4 bases at V and 3 bases at J, with 9 bases in the middle. This CDR3 is 13 amino acids long. Germline lookup yields CDR1 LGHNA and CDR2 YNFKEQ. The CDR3 nucleotides are TGTGCCAGCAGCCCCCAGAGGGACACTGAAGCTTTCTTT. Translated, it gives CASSPQRDTEAFF.

The chain combines TRBV4-1 with TRBJ1-5; D might be TRBD1 (5 bases). This CDR3 contains 17 residues. Germline V gene data show CDR1 as MGHRA and CDR2 as YSYEKL. V lost 1 base and J 6 bases, leaving 19 bases between the germline ends. The CDR3 spells CASSQGFSGGVFQPQHF. The CDR3 nucleotides read TGCGCCAGCAGCCAAGGGTTCTCTGGGGGGGTATTTCAGCCCCAGCATTTT.

V is TRBV5-8 and J is TRBJ1-2; 7 nucleotides match TRBD1. The CDR3 loop spans 14 amino acids. J was trimmed by 8 bases and V by 4 bases; bases with no gene match: 11. The germline V gene has CDR1 SGHTS and CDR2 YDEGEE. CDR3 in DNA: TGTGCCAGCAGCCCCTCAGACAGGGTACACGGCTACACCTTC. It translates to CASSPSDRVHGYTF.

This rearrangement joins TRBV6-6 to TRBJ2-3, with 7 bases that match TRBD2. CDR3 length: 14 amino acids. Germline loops: CDR1 MNHNY, CDR2 SVGAGI (reference sequence). The trim removed 5 bases at V and 5 bases at J, leaving 7 bases unmatched. The CDR3 reads CASSPRLAGDTQYF. For the CDR3, the DNA is TGTGCCAGCAGTCCGCGACTAGCAGGAGATACGCAGTATTTT.

The chain couples TRBV5-5 to TRBJ2-7, with 7 bases identical to TRBD1. Germline CDR1 and CDR2: SGHKS and YYEKEE (reference sequence). This CDR3 has 14 amino acids. Trimming removed 4 bases from V and 3 bases from J; junction bases left unmatched: 7. DNA for the CDR3: TGTGCCAGCAGCCCCCGACAGGGTTACTACGAGCAGTACTTC. Translating gives CASSPRQGYYEQYF.

The gene calls are TRBV4-3 and TRBJ2-3; 12 bases line up with TRBD2. The junction had 8 bases not matched to a gene; V was cut back by 4 bases and J by 6 bases. The CDR3 runs 16 residues. Per germline, CDR1 LGHNA and CDR2 YSLEER. The CDR3 sequence is CASSLRTSGEGDTQYF. CDR3 DNA: TGCGCCAGCAGCCTCCGGACTAGCGGGGAGGGGGATACGCAGTATTTT.

The chain uses TRBV19 and TRBJ1-1; D may be TRBD1 (6 bases). Trimming took off 7 bases at V and 4 bases at J, with 19 bases between the two ends. This CDR3 region has 15 residues. The germline gives CDR1 LNHDA, CDR2 SQIVND (reference sequence). The CDR3 here is CASISAQGRSTEAFF. Here the CDR3 DNA reads TGTGCCAGTATATCTGCACAGGGTCGGAGCACTGAAGCTTTCTTT. Together with reference TRBV19 and TRBJ1-1, the CDR3 gives the full variable domain: DGGITQSPKYLFRKEGQNVTLSCEQNLNHDAMYWYRQDPGQGLRLIYYSQIVNDFQKGDIAEGYSVSREKKESFPLTVTSAQKNPTAFYLCASISAQGRSTEAFFGQGTRLTVV.

The rearrangement uses TRBV7-6 and TRBJ1-4; 8 nucleotides agree with TRBD1. The V segment lost 2 bases and the J segment 6 bases; nucleotides outside the gene matches: 8. This CDR3 comprises 16 residues. Germline CDR1 SGHVS, CDR2 FNYEAQ. The DNA of the CDR3 is TGTGCCAGCAGCTTATGGGCAACAGGGGGGGATGAAAAACTGTTTTTT. Encoded protein: CASSLWATGGDEKLFF. Drawing the rest from reference TRBV7-6 and TRBJ1-4, the complete variable domain is GAGVSQSPRYKVTKRGQDVALRCDPISGHVSLYWYRQALGQGPEFLTYFNYEAQQDKSGLPNDRFSAERPEGSISTLTIQRTEQRDSAMYRCASSLWATGGDEKLFFGSGTQLSVL.

The J gene is TRBJ1-2, the V gene TRBV4-1; 9 nucleotides line up with TRBD1. The germline gives CDR1 MGHRA, CDR2 YSYEKL. The CDR3 is made up of 15 amino acids. Unmatched junction bases numbered 4, after V lost 2 bases and J lost 3 bases. CDR3 in DNA: TGCGCCAGCAGCCAAAGGGACAGGGCACACTATGGCTACACCTTC. Translated: CASSQRDRAHYGYTF.

CDR3: CASSPLGGGNTEAFF. The DNA for the CDR3 is TGTGCCAGCTCACCACTGGGAGGCGGGAACACTGAAGCTTTCTTT. The genes are TRBV18 and TRBJ1-1; no reliable D call. CDR3 size: 15 residues. Deletions cut 1 base from V and 1 base from J, with 10 bases between. The germline V gene has CDR1 KGHSH and CDR2 LQKENI.

V and J are TRBV18 and TRBJ2-2; D is perhaps TRBD2 (6 bases). Germline assignment: CDR1 KGHSH and CDR2 LQKENI. This CDR3 region has 16 residues. V was clipped by 3 bases and J by 3 bases, with 14 bases between them. CDR3 bases: TGTGCCAGCTCACCTCAAACGGGGGAGGACACCGGGGAGCTGTTTTTT. Its protein is CASSPQTGEDTGELFF.

V usage is TRBV5-6 and J usage is TRBJ2-2; the match to TRBD2 covers 8 bases. The CDR3 is made up of 16 amino acids. Trimming took 2 bases from V and 6 from J; bases not matched to a gene: 9. Per germline, CDR1 SGHDT and CDR2 YYEEEE. CDR3 loop: CASSFVGIGRAGELFF. In DNA, the CDR3 is TGTGCCAGCAGCTTTGTAGGGATCGGGAGGGCCGGGGAGCTGTTTTTT.

The chain couples TRBV4-2 to TRBJ1-1; 9 bases line up with TRBD1. V trimming: 4 bases; J trimming: 5 bases; junction bases outside the gene matches: 14. From germline, CDR1 is LGHNA and CDR2 YNFKEQ. This CDR3 is built from 17 residues. The CDR3 region is CASSPNLSGQGRTEAFF. The CDR3 DNA follows: TGTGCCAGCAGCCCAAATCTTTCTGGACAGGGGAGGACTGAAGCTTTCTTT.

This clone was detected only a few times. CDR3 amino acids: CASSLALAGGNEQFF. CDR3 DNA sequence: TGTGCCAGCAGCTTAGCGCTAGCGGGAGGCAATGAGCAGTTCTTC. This rearrangement joins TRBV7-2 to TRBJ2-1, with 11 bases matching TRBD2. There are 15 residues in the CDR3. Germline V lookup: CDR1 SGHTA, CDR2 FQGNSA. Trimming cost V 0 bases and J 6 bases; bases outside gene matches: 1.

The V and J genes are TRBV21-1 and TRBJ1-3. TRBV21-1 is reported as a pseudogene. This CDR3 is built from 16 residues. CDR3 amino acids: CASSKGVRGRGNTIYF. CDR3 DNA: TGTGCCAGCAGTAAAGGTGTGCGGGGTAGGGGAAACACCATATATTTT.